The clone carrying this T cell receptor delta chain appeared many times. No antigen is known for it. TCRdb's protein for this DNA is that of a much larger clone and differs from the translation at residue 15, likely a read error; the protein shown is the DNA translation. This entry is derived from a study of γδ T cells in repeated Plasmodium falciparum infection. Regarding the study as a whole: Vgamma9/Vdelta2+ repertoires stayed stably polyclonal over time and infection. Vdelta2-negative gammadelta repertoires, largely Vdelta1+, seemingly showed infection-driven waves of new clonal selection. Malian children's Vdelta2-negative repertoires appeared more expanded and less diverse than Australians'.

Each sorted gammadelta sample had TRG and TRD chains sequenced. TCRdb called clones anew from the multiplex PCR reads with CATT. The sample records approximately 60,000 delta-chain clones, roughly 1.8% being singletons. Flow sorting of PBMC yielded separate Vgamma9/Vdelta2+ and Vdelta2-negative gammadelta T cell populations for bulk repertoire analysis. The V and J ends lost 0 bases and 12 bases, in that order; junction bases with no gene match: 20. This CDR3 is built from 18 residues. Germline loops: CDR1 GEAIGNYY, CDR2 EKD. The sequence was obtained from a pool of human donors (malaria-infected and uninfected, not separated). V gene TRDV2 combines with J gene TRDJ1; TRDD3 matches at 11 bases. The sample consisted of gamma-delta T cells from blood. The DNA of the CDR3 is TGTGCCTGTGACACCGGATGGTTACTGGGGGATAGAGGGAGAGGGGTCATCTTT. Translation gives CACDTGWLLGDRGRGVIF.